A selection of T cell receptor beta chains follows, all from one sample in a study of blood T cells in healthy people across ages. TCRdb processed the 5' RACE reads anew with MiXCR; each CDR3 protein has one entry. The sample holds 900,000 to 950,000 distinct CDR3 sequences, 25% to 35% seen once. The sample was also linked to a second study, of T cells of mothers and their children.

Source material: blood. These receptors were taken from a woman between 40 and 50 years old in good health. CDR3s include the opening cysteine and the closing phenylalanine or tryptophan. The D gene is left open where the match is weak. Where a row states a size, it is once, few, many or the class of an expanded clone; other rows omit it.

d_call: -; j_call: TRBJ2-2; clone_size: -; v_call: TRBV10-3; cdr3_aa: CAISDAAGSGGELFF; cdr3_nt: TGTGCCATCAGTGATGCGGCAGGGTCAGGCGGGGAGCTGTTTTTT
d_call: -; j_call: TRBJ1-6; clone_size: many; v_call: TRBV5-1; cdr3_aa: CASSLDGGNSPLHF; cdr3_nt: TGCGCCAGCAGCTTGGACGGGGGCAATTCACCCCTCCACTTT
d_call: -; j_call: TRBJ1-1; clone_size: -; v_call: TRBV6-1; cdr3_aa: CASSEALLYNTEAFF; cdr3_nt: TGTGCCAGCAGTGAAGCGCTCCTATATAACACTGAAGCTTTCTTT
d_call: -; j_call: TRBJ2-1; clone_size: few; v_call: TRBV7-9; cdr3_aa: CASSPTLASDNEQFF; cdr3_nt: TGTGCCAGCAGCCCGACCCTAGCGTCGGACAATGAGCAGTTCTTC
d_call: TRBD1; j_call: TRBJ1-2; clone_size: few; v_call: TRBV5-1; cdr3_aa: CASSSAGQWYGYTF; cdr3_nt: TGCGCCAGCAGCTCTGCGGGACAGTGGTATGGCTACACCTTC
d_call: TRBD1; j_call: TRBJ2-3; clone_size: few; v_call: TRBV5-1; cdr3_aa: CASSSLTGTGADTQYF; cdr3_nt: TGCGCCAGCAGCTCTTTGACAGGGACAGGGGCAGATACGCAGTATTTT
d_call: TRBD1; j_call: TRBJ2-7; clone_size: -; v_call: TRBV7-9; cdr3_aa: CASSPGTGDPYEQYF; cdr3_nt: TGTGCCAGCAGCCCGGGGACAGGGGACCCCTACGAGCAGTACTTC
d_call: -; j_call: TRBJ2-4; clone_size: -; v_call: TRBV29-1; cdr3_aa: CSAKLIGNIQYF; cdr3_nt: TGCAGCGCCAAATTGATTGGGAACATTCAGTACTTC
d_call: TRBD1; j_call: TRBJ2-2; clone_size: -; v_call: TRBV30; cdr3_aa: CAWGQGARTGELFF; cdr3_nt: TGTGCCTGGGGACAGGGGGCGCGAACCGGGGAGCTGTTTTTT
d_call: -; j_call: TRBJ2-7; clone_size: few; v_call: TRBV9; cdr3_aa: CANSVGTFSYEQYF; cdr3_nt: TGTGCCAACAGCGTAGGGACATTTTCCTACGAGCAGTACTTC
d_call: TRBD2; j_call: TRBJ2-2; clone_size: -; v_call: TRBV9; cdr3_aa: CASSPFGGGTGELFF; cdr3_nt: TGTGCCAGCAGCCCCTTTGGGGGGGGCACCGGGGAGCTGTTTTTT
d_call: TRBD1; j_call: TRBJ1-2; clone_size: -; v_call: TRBV2; cdr3_aa: CASRGGQGKYGYTF; cdr3_nt: TGTGCCAGCAGAGGGGGACAGGGGAAGTATGGCTACACCTTC
d_call: -; j_call: TRBJ2-2; clone_size: once; v_call: TRBV7-2; cdr3_aa: CASRLTPTGELFF; cdr3_nt: TGTGCCAGCAGGTTGACTCCCACCGGGGAGCTGTTTTTT
d_call: -; j_call: TRBJ2-1; clone_size: -; v_call: TRBV4-3; cdr3_aa: CANSSEVWDEQFF; cdr3_nt: TGCGCCAACAGCTCAGAGGTTTGGGATGAGCAGTTCTTC
d_call: -; j_call: TRBJ1-5; clone_size: many; v_call: TRBV28; cdr3_aa: CASSLWGQPQHF; cdr3_nt: TGTGCCAGCAGTTTATGGGGCCAGCCCCAGCATTTT
d_call: -; j_call: TRBJ2-2; clone_size: -; v_call: TRBV7-9; cdr3_aa: CASSPLGAGELFF; cdr3_nt: TGTGCCAGCAGCCCCCTGGGGGCCGGGGAGCTGTTTTTT
d_call: -; j_call: TRBJ2-7; clone_size: medium-sized; v_call: TRBV20-1; cdr3_aa: CSARAEVIYEQYF; cdr3_nt: TGCAGTGCTAGGGCAGAAGTTATCTACGAGCAGTACTTC
d_call: -; j_call: TRBJ1-4; clone_size: -; v_call: TRBV4-1; cdr3_aa: CASSQNGRRFF; cdr3_nt: TGCGCCAGCAGCCAGAACGGCCGACGGTTTTTT
d_call: TRBD2; j_call: TRBJ2-3; clone_size: many; v_call: TRBV12-3/TRBV12-4; cdr3_aa: CASSFRTSGGTDTQYF; cdr3_nt: TGTGCCAGCAGTTTCAGAACTAGCGGGGGCACAGATACGCAGTATTTT
d_call: -; j_call: TRBJ1-4; clone_size: many; v_call: TRBV5-6; cdr3_aa: CASSRSGTEKLFF; cdr3_nt: TGTGCCAGCAGCCGATCGGGTACGGAAAAACTGTTTTTT
d_call: -; j_call: TRBJ1-5; clone_size: -; v_call: TRBV10-3; cdr3_aa: CAVSEGLNQPQHF; cdr3_nt: TGTGCCGTCAGTGAGGGTCTAAATCAGCCCCAGCATTTT
d_call: -; j_call: TRBJ1-4; clone_size: -; v_call: TRBV5-5; cdr3_aa: CASSPRQGTNNEKLFF; cdr3_nt: TGTGCCAGCAGCCCCCGGCAGGGCACCAATAATGAAAAACTGTTTTTT
d_call: -; j_call: TRBJ2-3; clone_size: many; v_call: TRBV5-6; cdr3_aa: CASSAQDTQYF; cdr3_nt: TGTGCCAGCAGCGCCCAAGATACGCAGTATTTT
d_call: TRBD2; j_call: TRBJ2-1; clone_size: few; v_call: TRBV7-9; cdr3_aa: CASIQGLYNEQFF; cdr3_nt: TGTGCCAGCATCCAGGGACTATACAATGAGCAGTTCTTC
d_call: -; j_call: TRBJ2-1; clone_size: many; v_call: TRBV27; cdr3_aa: CASSRSSYNEQFF; cdr3_nt: TGTGCCAGCAGTCGGAGCTCCTACAATGAGCAGTTCTTC
d_call: TRBD1; j_call: TRBJ1-4; clone_size: few; v_call: TRBV9; cdr3_aa: CASSEGGGRGKLFF; cdr3_nt: TGTGCCAGCAGCGAGGGAGGGGGCAGGGGAAAACTGTTTTTT
d_call: -; j_call: TRBJ1-1; clone_size: few; v_call: TRBV5-1; cdr3_aa: CASSTGSLQTEAFF; cdr3_nt: TGCGCCAGCAGCACCGGGTCCCTCCAAACTGAAGCTTTCTTT
d_call: TRBD2; j_call: TRBJ2-7; clone_size: many; v_call: TRBV28; cdr3_aa: CASSSPQRGETEQYF; cdr3_nt: TGTGCCAGCAGTTCCCCCCAGCGGGGGGAGACTGAGCAGTACTTC
d_call: TRBD1; j_call: TRBJ2-5; clone_size: -; v_call: TRBV10-3; cdr3_aa: CAISDPTGKETQYF; cdr3_nt: TGTGCCATCAGTGACCCGACAGGGAAAGAGACCCAGTACTTC
d_call: TRBD2; j_call: TRBJ2-7; clone_size: many; v_call: TRBV3-1; cdr3_aa: CASSPRSGGIYEQYF; cdr3_nt: TGTGCCAGCAGCCCTCGGAGCGGGGGCATCTACGAGCAGTACTTC
d_call: -; j_call: TRBJ2-5; clone_size: many; v_call: TRBV7-9; cdr3_aa: CASSLGPETQYF; cdr3_nt: TGCGCCAGCAGCTTGGGACCGGAGACCCAGTACTTC
d_call: TRBD2; j_call: TRBJ2-3; clone_size: -; v_call: TRBV9; cdr3_aa: CASSAEAGPQDTQYF; cdr3_nt: TGTGCCAGCAGCGCAGAAGCGGGGCCGCAAGATACGCAGTATTTT
d_call: -; j_call: TRBJ1-5; clone_size: few; v_call: TRBV7-2; cdr3_aa: CASSPFRGNQPQHF; cdr3_nt: TGTGCCAGCTCACCGTTCAGGGGAAATCAGCCCCAGCATTTT
d_call: -; j_call: TRBJ2-7; clone_size: -; v_call: TRBV7-4; cdr3_aa: CASSPNISREQYF; cdr3_nt: TGTGCCAGCAGCCCAAACATAAGTCGGGAGCAGTACTTC
d_call: -; j_call: TRBJ1-5; clone_size: few; v_call: TRBV5-8; cdr3_aa: CASSTETLVLLRPQHF; cdr3_nt: TGTGCCAGCAGCACTGAAACCCTGGTACTTTTGAGGCCCCAGCATTTT
d_call: -; j_call: TRBJ1-2; clone_size: many; v_call: TRBV6-1; cdr3_aa: CASSEKEGYTF; cdr3_nt: TGTGCCAGCAGTGAGAAGGAAGGCTACACCTTC
d_call: -; j_call: TRBJ1-5; clone_size: few; v_call: TRBV20-1; cdr3_aa: CSGSLGRVFAGNQPQHF; cdr3_nt: TGCAGTGGCAGTCTGGGTCGGGTCTTCGCGGGCAATCAGCCCCAGCATTTT
d_call: -; j_call: TRBJ2-1; clone_size: -; v_call: TRBV20-1; cdr3_aa: CSATGTYNEQFF; cdr3_nt: TGCAGTGCAACGGGGACCTACAATGAGCAGTTCTTC
d_call: TRBD1; j_call: TRBJ2-7; clone_size: many; v_call: TRBV12-3/TRBV12-4; cdr3_aa: CASSPDRVEGSYEQYF; cdr3_nt: TGTGCCAGCAGCCCGGACAGGGTCGAAGGCTCCTACGAGCAGTACTTC
d_call: TRBD2; j_call: TRBJ2-1; clone_size: -; v_call: TRBV7-8; cdr3_aa: CASVTGTSGSGEQFF; cdr3_nt: TGTGCCAGCGTAACGGGGACTAGCGGGAGCGGTGAGCAGTTCTTC
d_call: TRBD2; j_call: TRBJ2-1; clone_size: -; v_call: TRBV5-1; cdr3_aa: CASGATSGAYNEQFF; cdr3_nt: TGCGCCAGCGGTGCGACTAGCGGAGCCTACAATGAGCAGTTCTTC
d_call: TRBD2; j_call: TRBJ2-5; clone_size: many; v_call: TRBV24-1; cdr3_aa: CATSDLRAGPQETQYF; cdr3_nt: TGTGCCACCAGTGATTTGCGAGCGGGGCCCCAAGAGACCCAGTACTTC
d_call: -; j_call: TRBJ2-2; clone_size: -; v_call: TRBV12-3/TRBV12-4; cdr3_aa: CASRRRRTMNTGERFF; cdr3_nt: TGTGCCAGCAGGCGACGACGGACTATGAACACCGGGGAGCGGTTTTTT
d_call: TRBD1; j_call: TRBJ2-7; clone_size: -; v_call: TRBV5-1; cdr3_aa: CASSPQGWGYEQYF; cdr3_nt: TGCGCCAGCAGCCCACAGGGGTGGGGATACGAGCAGTACTTC
d_call: TRBD2; j_call: TRBJ2-7; clone_size: -; v_call: TRBV30; cdr3_aa: CAWSGGAENYEQYF; cdr3_nt: TGTGCCTGGAGCGGGGGGGCGGAGAACTACGAGCAGTACTTC
d_call: TRBD1; j_call: TRBJ2-1; clone_size: -; v_call: TRBV15; cdr3_aa: CATNRLGTGIFNEQFF; cdr3_nt: TGTGCCACCAACAGACTAGGGACAGGGATTTTTAATGAGCAGTTCTTC
d_call: TRBD1; j_call: TRBJ1-1; clone_size: -; v_call: TRBV7-7; cdr3_aa: CASSPLTGGSSEAFF; cdr3_nt: TGTGCTAGCAGCCCCCTCACAGGGGGCTCTTCTGAAGCTTTCTTT